Following are 5 T cell receptor beta chains from one sample sequenced in a study of Graves' ophthalmopathy and Graves' hyperthyroidism. CDR3 regions of TCR beta were amplified from RNA transcripts. RT-PCR in the first round used HTBI primers; a second-round multiplex PCR followed. TCRdb used MiXCR to reprocess the multiplex PCR reads, holding one entry per CDR3 protein. Here the sample spans approximately 210,000 distinct CDR3 sequences, under 30% being singletons. Sequencing input: peripheral blood. The receptors originated from a man aged 50-59 years with Graves' ophthalmopathy.

This clonotype appeared many times. V is TRBV7-9 and J is TRBJ1-6, with D maybe TRBD1 (6 bases). The CDR3 contains 15 residues. Trimming pared 5 bases from V and 9 bases from J, leaving 17 bases between. Looked up from germline, CDR1 is SEHNR and CDR2 is FQNEAQ (reference sequence). The CDR3 bases are TGTGCCAGCAGCCCTTCCGGGGGCAAGGGTTCACCCCTCCACTTT. Translating gives CASSPSGGKGSPLHF.

There are many counts of this clonotype. CDR3 amino acids: CASSYAAMESQPQHF. Here the CDR3 DNA reads TGTGCCAGCAGTTACGCAGCAATGGAGAGTCAGCCCCAGCATTTT. The V call is TRBV6-2 or TRBV6-3, the J call TRBJ1-5; no reliable D call. The CDR3 has 15 residues. Germline V gene data show CDR1 as MNHEY and CDR2 as SVGEGT. The V end was cut by 2 bases, the J end by 6 bases, with 14 bases between.

This clonotype was recorded at least ten times. This chain uses TRBV6-1 with TRBJ2-7; 8 bases are shared with TRBD1. The CDR3 loop spans 16 amino acids. The V gene's germline CDR1 is MNHNS and CDR2 SASEGT. V was pared by 6 bases and J by 5 bases, with 15 bases of the junction left unmatched. CDR3 residues: CASSSPDRVGRHEQYF. CDR3 nucleotides: TGTGCCAGCAGCTCCCCGGACAGGGTGGGGAGGCACGAGCAGTACTTC.

The rearrangement uses TRBV28 and TRBJ1-1; D unclear. The germline V and J ends were trimmed by 3 bases and 0 bases, with 8 bases remaining between them. Germline CDR1 is MDHEN and CDR2 is SYDVKM. The CDR3 covers 14 residues. This CDR3 reads CASSFQTLNTEAFF. CDR3 DNA: TGTGCCAGCAGTTTCCAGACCTTGAACACTGAAGCTTTCTTT.

This clonotype has a count of ten or more. The chain combines TRBV6-5 with TRBJ2-7; 14 bases match TRBD2. J lost 4 bases, V lost 7 bases, and 3 bases had no gene match. This CDR3 has 14 residues. The germline V gene encodes CDR1 MNHEY and CDR2 SVGAGI. The CDR3 nucleotides are TGTGCCAGCAAAGGACTAGCGGGAGGTTACGAGCAGTACTTC. Translating it yields CASKGLAGGYEQYF.